A single sample gave rise to the 18 T cell receptor beta chains below, sequenced in a study of blood T cell repertoires in COVID-19. Repertoires were generated with immunoSEQ multiplex PCR, while TCRdb's copy carries only in-frame clones and drops some. The table records 300,000 to 400,000 clones, 70% to 90% of them present only once. Specimen: peripheral blood. The receptors originated from a woman younger than 45 with COVID-19, enrolled during active disease.

This clone has only one observation. The CDR3 loop reads CASSLGGTGTSYGYTF. The CDR3 coding sequence is TGTGCCAGCAGCTTAGGGGGGACAGGGACTAGCTATGGCTACACCTTC. The gene calls are TRBV7-2 and TRBJ1-2; 9 bases map to TRBD1. This CDR3 contains 16 residues. V shed 1 base and J 4 bases; nucleotides not matched to a gene: 7. CDR1 and CDR2 (germline): SGHTA, FQGNSA.

This clone occurred once. The chain employs TRBV2 and TRBJ2-1; 8 bases agree with TRBD2. Germline CDR1 and CDR2: SNHLY and FYNNEI. With V trimmed by 4 bases and J by 1 base, 3 bases remained unmatched. The CDR3 has 15 amino acids. The CDR3 coding sequence is TGTGCCAGCAGTGGTAGCGGGGATTCCTACAATGAGCAGTTCTTC. The encoded protein is CASSGSGDSYNEQFF.

V gene TRBV30 combines with J gene TRBJ2-5, with 9 bases that match TRBD2. CDR1 is GTSNPN, CDR2 SVGIG, per germline (reference sequence). With V trimmed by 1 base and J by 1 base, 4 bases remained unmatched. The CDR3 has 15 amino acids. The CDR3 protein is CAWSGVAGVQETQYF. The CDR3 DNA is TGTGCCTGGAGTGGGGTAGCGGGGGTCCAAGAGACCCAGTACTTC.

The chain uses TRBV5-1 and TRBJ2-5; 7 bases align to TRBD1. The CDR3 has 13 amino acids. Germline V gene lookup returns CDR1 SGHRS and CDR2 YFSETQ. Trimming removed 5 bases from V and 5 bases from J; junction bases left unmatched: 6. The CDR3 reads CASSEGGGETQYF. As DNA, the CDR3 is TGCGCCAGCAGTGAAGGGGGCGGCGAGACCCAGTACTTC.

This chain uses TRBV6-6 with TRBJ1-5, with D perhaps matching TRBD1 (5 bases). Germline lookup yields CDR1 MNHNY and CDR2 SVGAGI (reference sequence). The ends were cut back, 6 bases at V and 2 bases at J, with 11 bases in the middle. The CDR3 sequence is 14 residues long. CDR3 in DNA: TGTGCCAGCAGGGCGACAGAGGGCAATCAGCCCCAGCATTTT. Translated: CASRATEGNQPQHF.

V usage is TRBV28 and J usage is TRBJ1-2; TRBD1 matches 9 bases. Trimming took 7 bases from V and 3 from J; bases not matched to a gene: 9. Per the germline V gene, CDR1 is MDHEN and CDR2 is SYDVKM. The CDR3 sequence is 15 residues long. DNA of the CDR3: TGTGCCAGCACCATAGGACAGGGGCGTTACTATGGCTACACCTTC. Its protein is CASTIGQGRYYGYTF.

The chain links TRBV2 to TRBJ1-5; D is unclear. V lost 2 bases to trimming and J lost 1 base, with 6 bases between them. From germline, CDR1 is SNHLY and CDR2 FYNNEI. The CDR3 is 14 amino acids. CDR3 sequence: CASSEYMSNQPQHF. The DNA of the CDR3 is TGTGCCAGCAGTGAATATATGAGCAATCAGCCCCAGCATTTT.

CDR3 in amino acids: CASSLAGRRIEQYV. The CDR3 coding sequence is TGTGCCAGCAGCTTAGCAGGTCGGCGCATCGAGCAGTACGTC. The rearrangement links TRBV5-4 to TRBJ2-7; no firm D call. V shed 2 bases and J shed 6 bases, with 15 bases lying between them. This CDR3 contains 14 residues. Germline CDR1 reads SGHNT; CDR2 reads YYREEE (reference sequence).

V is TRBV15 and J is TRBJ1-1; D is perhaps TRBD1 (5 bases). Trimming left V 0 bases short and J 6 bases short, with 8 bases between. This CDR3 is built from 13 residues. Germline-derived CDR1 and CDR2 are LNHNV and YYDKDF (reference sequence). Written as DNA, the CDR3 is TGTGCCACCAGCAGAGACCCGGGGGCTGAAGCTTTCTTT. Encoded protein: CATSRDPGAEAFF.

This clone has only one observation. The rearrangement links TRBV18 to TRBJ1-1; no reliable D call. The germline V gene has CDR1 KGHSH and CDR2 LQKENI. The V end was cut by 3 bases, the J end by 5 bases, with 25 bases between. This CDR3 has 18 residues. The CDR3 spells CASSPPFQIYRPRTEAFF. The CDR3 nucleotides are TGTGCCAGCTCACCTCCCTTCCAAATATACCGACCGAGGACTGAAGCTTTCTTT.

The CDR3 sequence is CASSAPQGLQHF. In nucleotides, the CDR3 is TGTGCCAGCAGCGCACCTCAGGGTCTTCAGCATTTT. The genes are TRBV25-1 and TRBJ1-5, with D perhaps matching TRBD1 (5 bases). Germline-derived CDR1 and CDR2 are MGHDK and SYGVNS. The CDR3 contains 12 residues. The V end lost 6 bases, the J end lost 13 bases, and 16 bases lay between the germline ends.

The chain has TRBV7-9 and TRBJ1-2, with 7 bases fitting TRBD1. The CDR3 consists of 18 residues. With V trimmed by 5 bases and J by 0 bases, 15 bases remained unmatched. Per the germline V gene, CDR1 is SEHNR and CDR2 is FQNEAQ (reference sequence). CDR3 DNA sequence: TGTGCCAGCAGCCCGACTCGGGCAGGGGGAGACCCTAACTATGGCTACACCTTC. Encoded protein: CASSPTRAGGDPNYGYTF.

This rearrangement joins TRBV6-6 to TRBJ2-1; 8 bases align to TRBD1. J was trimmed by 6 bases and V by 5 bases; bases with no gene match: 6. The CDR3 loop spans 14 amino acids. Germline values: CDR1 MNHNY, CDR2 SVGAGI (reference sequence). The DNA of the CDR3 is TGTGCCAGCAGTGACTGGGGACAGGTCAATGAGCAGTTCTTC. Translation: CASSDWGQVNEQFF.

About this clone itself: The identical CDR3 is also encoded by other nucleotide sequences in the sample. V is TRBV7-2 and J is TRBJ2-5, with 8 bases matching TRBD2. The CDR3 loop spans 14 amino acids. CDR1 and CDR2 from the germline V gene are SGHTA and FQGNSA. V lost 0 bases, J lost 5 bases, and 2 bases stayed unmatched. The CDR3 nucleotides read TGTGCCAGCAGCTTAGCCGGGGGGGCCGAGACCCAGTACTTC. As protein: CASSLAGGAETQYF.

The rearrangement uses TRBV2 and TRBJ1-6, with 7 bases aligning to TRBD1. Germline V lookup: CDR1 SNHLY, CDR2 FYNNEI. The V segment lost 3 bases and the J segment 9 bases; nucleotides outside the gene matches: 5. This CDR3 contains 14 residues. CDR3 in DNA: TGTGCCAGCAGTGAGAGGGGGCTCGGTTCACCCCTCCACTTT. Translation: CASSERGLGSPLHF.

The chain uses TRBV28 and TRBJ2-7; D is possibly TRBD1 (5 bases). The CDR3 has 14 residues. From germline, CDR1 is MDHEN and CDR2 SYDVKM. V was cut by 4 bases and J by 4 bases, with 14 bases left in between. The CDR3: CASSSRDFGYEQYV. The CDR3 nucleotides read TGTGCCAGCAGTTCCAGGGATTTCGGGTACGAGCAGTACGTC.

This clone was recorded only once. The chain employs TRBV6-5 and TRBJ1-4; 8 bases are a match to TRBD1. The CDR3 has 15 amino acids. Germline CDR1 and CDR2: MNHEY and SVGAGI. After removal of 6 bases from V and 4 bases from J, the junction contained 7 bases not matched to a gene. In nucleotides, the CDR3 is TGTGCCAGCAGAGACAGGGGCCTGGATAATGAAAAACTGTTTTTT. Residues: CASRDRGLDNEKLFF.

V is TRBV21-1 and J is TRBJ1-5; TRBD1 was called by the table and not checked on the DNA. TRBV21-1 is recorded as a pseudogene. The CDR3 totals 16 residues. The CDR3 region is CASSKYGDEGGQPQHF. The CDR3 nucleotides are TGTGCCAGCAGCAAATACGGGGATGAAGGGGGCCAGCCCCAGCATTTT.